This T cell receptor beta chain appears in the sequencing data of a study of blood T cell repertoires in COVID-19. V gave up 5 bases and J gave up 5 bases; unmatched junction bases: 18. CDR1 and CDR2 from the germline V gene are LNHDA and SQIVND (reference sequence). The CDR3 runs to 19 residues. In the study's own analysis: Estimates of nucleated cell counts were drawn from the amplification of reference gene primers. The assay was immunoSEQ multiplex PCR, and TCRdb's table has in-frame clones only and misses some. D and trimming were read from the DNA, whereas the V and J calls and clone size are those reported in that table. The profile shows 95,000 to 150,000 clones, 75% to 85% of them singletons.

V usage is TRBV19 and J usage is TRBJ2-7; 13 positions agree with TRBD2. Sequenced material: peripheral blood. The source of this sequence is a man aged 35 to 55 with active or convalescent COVID-19. DNA for the CDR3: TGTGCCAGTAGTCCCCTTCGTAAAGGAGGACTAGCGGGAGTAAACGAGCAGTACTTC. Encoded protein: CASSPLRKGGLAGVNEQYF.